The rows below give T cell receptor beta chains drawn from one sample of a study of regulatory T cells in long-lasting Graves disease. TCRdb passed the multiplex PCR reads through MiXCR, listing each CDR3 protein once. Of 350,000 to 450,000 distinct CDR3 sequences listed, 15% are singletons. These data were likewise used in another study, on T cells in Graves' hyperthyroidism and ophthalmopathy.

Sequences were derived from peripheral blood mononuclear cells (PBMCs), sampled at new diagnosis, from a patient treated with antithyroid drugs. These receptors were collected from a woman in her thirties with Graves disease. Each CDR3 is given with its conserved first and last residue. Fields, in order: J gene, V gene, clone size, D gene, CDR3 protein, CDR3 DNA. D genes are given only for firm matches. Clone size is given for some rows only: seen once, a few or many times, or a class if the clone is expanded.

J gene: TRBJ2-1; V gene: TRBV19; clone size: NA; D gene: NA; CDR3 protein: CASSATRGSYNEQFF; CDR3 DNA: TGTGCCAGTAGTGCGACTAGGGGATCCTACAATGAGCAGTTCTTC
J gene: TRBJ1-1; V gene: TRBV20-1; clone size: many; D gene: NA; CDR3 protein: CSATGGGRKTEAFF; CDR3 DNA: TGCAGTGCCACAGGCGGGGGGCGAAAAACTGAAGCTTTCTTT
J gene: TRBJ1-2; V gene: TRBV30; clone size: many; D gene: NA; CDR3 protein: CAWTTSRGAYGYTF; CDR3 DNA: TGTGCCTGGACGACGTCAAGGGGTGCCTATGGCTACACCTTC
J gene: TRBJ1-5; V gene: TRBV24-1; clone size: few; D gene: NA; CDR3 protein: CATSEAGGNSNQPQHF; CDR3 DNA: TGTGCCACCAGTGAGGCGGGCGGCAATAGCAATCAGCCCCAGCATTTT
J gene: TRBJ1-2; V gene: TRBV30; clone size: NA; D gene: NA; CDR3 protein: CAWSVGGTGYTF; CDR3 DNA: TGTGCCTGGAGCGTAGGAGGGACTGGCTACACCTTC
J gene: TRBJ2-3; V gene: TRBV12-3/TRBV12-4; clone size: many; D gene: NA; CDR3 protein: CASSRGPASSTDTQYF; CDR3 DNA: TGTGCCAGCAGTCGTGGGCCAGCCTCTAGCACAGATACGCAGTATTTT
J gene: TRBJ2-1; V gene: TRBV20-1; clone size: few; D gene: TRBD2; CDR3 protein: CSAPDTGTSGNNEQFF; CDR3 DNA: TGCAGTGCTCCCGACACCGGGACTAGCGGGAATAATGAGCAGTTCTTC
J gene: TRBJ2-1; V gene: TRBV27; clone size: NA; D gene: TRBD2; CDR3 protein: CASSISGSSFF; CDR3 DNA: TGTGCCAGCAGTATTAGCGGGAGCTCGTTCTTC
J gene: TRBJ2-5; V gene: TRBV27; clone size: NA; D gene: NA; CDR3 protein: CASSFSATRVQTQYF; CDR3 DNA: TGTGCCAGCAGTTTCTCGGCGACACGCGTGCAGACCCAGTACTTC
J gene: TRBJ2-7; V gene: TRBV7-8; clone size: NA; D gene: TRBD2; CDR3 protein: CASSYPSGTTSEQYF; CDR3 DNA: TGTGCCAGCAGCTACCCGAGCGGGACGACATCCGAGCAGTACTTC
J gene: TRBJ1-2; V gene: TRBV5-1; clone size: NA; D gene: NA; CDR3 protein: CASSLVSGYGYTF; CDR3 DNA: TGCGCCAGCAGCTTGGTATCGGGTTACGGCTACACCTTC
J gene: TRBJ2-2; V gene: TRBV3-1; clone size: many; D gene: TRBD2; CDR3 protein: CASSQDDGRIADTGELFF; CDR3 DNA: TGTGCCAGCAGCCAAGACGACGGGAGGATAGCGGACACCGGGGAGCTGTTTTTT
J gene: TRBJ1-2; V gene: TRBV3-1; clone size: few; D gene: NA; CDR3 protein: CASSHQDRRDGYTF; CDR3 DNA: TGTGCCAGCAGCCATCAGGACAGACGGGATGGCTACACCTTC
J gene: TRBJ1-4; V gene: TRBV2; clone size: NA; D gene: NA; CDR3 protein: CASRRTVRGEKLFF; CDR3 DNA: TGTGCCAGCAGACGGACAGTCAGAGGTGAAAAACTGTTCTTT
J gene: TRBJ2-3; V gene: TRBV30; clone size: many; D gene: NA; CDR3 protein: CAWSVPGTQDTQYF; CDR3 DNA: TGTGCCTGGAGTGTACCCGGGACCCAAGATACGCAGTATTTT
J gene: TRBJ1-2; V gene: TRBV25-1; clone size: NA; D gene: NA; CDR3 protein: CASSLAGIANYGYTF; CDR3 DNA: TGTGCCAGCAGCCTGGCCGGGATAGCTAACTATGGCTACACCTTC
J gene: TRBJ2-7; V gene: TRBV19; clone size: NA; D gene: TRBD1; CDR3 protein: CASSTTGTGGGEQYF; CDR3 DNA: TGTGCCAGTAGCACCACCGGGACAGGGGGCGGCGAGCAGTACTTC
J gene: TRBJ1-6; V gene: TRBV25-1; clone size: many; D gene: NA; CDR3 protein: CASTKWGGGSPLHF; CDR3 DNA: TGTGCCAGCACCAAATGGGGGGGTGGTTCACCCCTCCACTTT
J gene: TRBJ2-5; V gene: TRBV11-2; clone size: many; D gene: NA; CDR3 protein: CASSLGDRVRGQETQYF; CDR3 DNA: TGTGCCAGCAGCTTAGGAGACAGGGTGCGGGGGCAAGAGACCCAGTACTTC
J gene: TRBJ2-5; V gene: TRBV20-1; clone size: many; D gene: NA; CDR3 protein: CSAPRGSGSQETQYF; CDR3 DNA: TGCAGTGCGCCGCGAGGATCGGGCTCCCAAGAGACCCAGTACTTC
J gene: TRBJ2-3; V gene: TRBV11-1; clone size: NA; D gene: NA; CDR3 protein: CASNDRGTDTQYF; CDR3 DNA: TGTGCCAGCAACGACCGCGGGACAGATACGCAGTATTTT
J gene: TRBJ1-5; V gene: TRBV11-3; clone size: few; D gene: TRBD1; CDR3 protein: CASSPGGTAQPQHF; CDR3 DNA: TGTGCCAGCAGCCCAGGGGGCACAGCGCAGCCCCAGCATTTT
J gene: TRBJ1-1; V gene: TRBV5-6; clone size: NA; D gene: NA; CDR3 protein: CASKLSGGLSRGAMNEAFF; CDR3 DNA: TGTGCCTCCAAATTATCAGGAGGATTAAGCAGGGGCGCAATGAATGAAGCTTTCTTT
J gene: TRBJ1-2; V gene: TRBV29-1; clone size: many; D gene: NA; CDR3 protein: CSVDGLESKEGYTF; CDR3 DNA: TGCAGCGTTGACGGCCTTGAGTCCAAGGAAGGCTACACCTTC
J gene: TRBJ2-7; V gene: TRBV2; clone size: many; D gene: TRBD2; CDR3 protein: CASSELAGESYEQYF; CDR3 DNA: TGTGCCAGCAGTGAACTAGCGGGAGAGTCCTACGAGCAGTACTTC
J gene: TRBJ2-1; V gene: TRBV11-2; clone size: many; D gene: NA; CDR3 protein: CASQARGFSSYNEQFF; CDR3 DNA: TGTGCCAGTCAAGCTCGGGGGTTTAGCTCCTACAATGAGCAGTTCTTC
J gene: TRBJ1-5; V gene: TRBV2; clone size: NA; D gene: NA; CDR3 protein: CASTNERVSNQPQHF; CDR3 DNA: TGTGCCAGCACCAACGAACGGGTTAGCAATCAGCCCCAGCATTTT
J gene: TRBJ2-1; V gene: TRBV20-1; clone size: many; D gene: TRBD2; CDR3 protein: CSARDLGRADGEQFF; CDR3 DNA: TGCAGTGCTAGAGATCTAGGGAGGGCCGATGGTGAGCAGTTCTTC
J gene: TRBJ2-1; V gene: TRBV6-1; clone size: many; D gene: NA; CDR3 protein: CASSPLPQVYNEQFF; CDR3 DNA: TGTGCCAGCAGTCCCCTCCCCCAGGTCTACAATGAGCAGTTCTTC
J gene: TRBJ2-6; V gene: TRBV2; clone size: NA; D gene: NA; CDR3 protein: CASSQTSGKAGANVLTF; CDR3 DNA: TGTGCCAGCAGCCAGACCTCAGGGAAAGCTGGGGCCAACGTCCTGACTTTC
J gene: TRBJ2-3; V gene: TRBV5-6; clone size: NA; D gene: NA; CDR3 protein: CASSYDSADTQYF; CDR3 DNA: TGTGCCAGCAGCTACGACAGTGCAGATACACAGTATTTT
J gene: TRBJ1-6; V gene: TRBV20-1; clone size: many; D gene: NA; CDR3 protein: CSASAGGHNSPLHF; CDR3 DNA: TGCAGTGCTAGCGCCGGGGGACATAATTCACCCCTCCACTTT
J gene: TRBJ2-5; V gene: TRBV10-2; clone size: many; D gene: TRBD2; CDR3 protein: CASRGLAVIGETQYF; CDR3 DNA: TGCGCCAGCAGAGGACTAGCGGTCATCGGGGAGACCCAGTACTTC
J gene: TRBJ2-5; V gene: TRBV6-1; clone size: many; D gene: TRBD2; CDR3 protein: CASRIAGVRETQYF; CDR3 DNA: TGTGCCAGCAGGATAGCGGGAGTTCGGGAGACCCAGTACTTC
J gene: TRBJ2-2; V gene: TRBV20-1; clone size: NA; D gene: NA; CDR3 protein: CSARVRTTNTGELFF; CDR3 DNA: TGCAGTGCTAGAGTGAGGACAACGAACACCGGGGAGCTGTTTTTT
J gene: TRBJ2-7; V gene: TRBV18; clone size: NA; D gene: TRBD2; CDR3 protein: CASSSASGSSYEQYF; CDR3 DNA: TGTGCCAGCTCATCCGCTAGCGGCAGCTCCTACGAGCAGTACTTC
J gene: TRBJ2-7; V gene: TRBV6-1; clone size: NA; D gene: NA; CDR3 protein: CAAGGGDSYEQYF; CDR3 DNA: TGTGCCGCGGGCGGTGGAGACTCCTACGAGCAGTACTTC
J gene: TRBJ1-1; V gene: TRBV10-3; clone size: many; D gene: NA; CDR3 protein: CAITQRGDTEAFF; CDR3 DNA: TGTGCCATCACCCAGAGGGGTGACACTGAAGCTTTCTTT
J gene: TRBJ2-1; V gene: TRBV27; clone size: many; D gene: NA; CDR3 protein: CASSLHGAYNEQFF; CDR3 DNA: TGTGCCAGCAGTTTACATGGGGCATACAATGAGCAGTTCTTC
J gene: TRBJ2-1; V gene: TRBV5-1; clone size: once; D gene: NA; CDR3 protein: CASSPHSPNEQFF; CDR3 DNA: TGCGCCAGCAGCCCTCATTCCCCGAATGAGCAGTTCTTC
J gene: TRBJ2-7; V gene: TRBV10-2; clone size: NA; D gene: TRBD2; CDR3 protein: CASSEVSGSSYEQYF; CDR3 DNA: TGCGCCAGCAGTGAAGTCAGCGGGAGCTCCTACGAGCAGTACTTC
J gene: TRBJ2-4; V gene: TRBV12-5; clone size: many; D gene: TRBD1; CDR3 protein: CASGLMGTGTDIQYF; CDR3 DNA: TGTGCTAGTGGTTTGATGGGGACAGGGACGGACATTCAGTACTTC
J gene: TRBJ2-2; V gene: TRBV6-1; clone size: many; D gene: NA; CDR3 protein: CASNDRDTGELFF; CDR3 DNA: TGTGCCAGCAACGACAGAGACACCGGGGAGCTGTTTTTT
J gene: TRBJ2-7; V gene: TRBV27; clone size: NA; D gene: NA; CDR3 protein: CASRDAVIYEQYF; CDR3 DNA: TGTGCCAGCAGGGATGCGGTTATATACGAGCAGTACTTC
J gene: TRBJ2-3; V gene: TRBV4-1; clone size: NA; D gene: TRBD2; CDR3 protein: CASSQVGLAGGRTDTQYF; CDR3 DNA: TGCGCCAGCAGCCAAGTTGGACTAGCGGGAGGTCGTACAGATACGCAGTATTTT
J gene: TRBJ1-1; V gene: TRBV10-3; clone size: many; D gene: NA; CDR3 protein: CAITAGANTEAFF; CDR3 DNA: TGTGCCATCACCGCAGGGGCGAACACTGAAGCTTTCTTT
J gene: TRBJ2-3; V gene: TRBV18; clone size: many; D gene: TRBD2; CDR3 protein: CASSPWGLAETDTQYF; CDR3 DNA: TGTGCCAGCTCACCATGGGGACTAGCAGAGACAGATACGCAGTATTTT
J gene: TRBJ1-1; V gene: TRBV12-3/TRBV12-4; clone size: few; D gene: NA; CDR3 protein: CASSWREGGGTEAFF; CDR3 DNA: TGTGCCAGCAGTTGGAGGGAGGGCGGGGGCACTGAAGCTTTCTTT
J gene: TRBJ1-3; V gene: TRBV7-8; clone size: NA; D gene: TRBD1; CDR3 protein: CASSTRQGGGNTIYF; CDR3 DNA: TGTGCCAGCAGCACGAGACAGGGTGGTGGAAACACCATATATTTT
J gene: TRBJ1-5; V gene: TRBV6-7; clone size: NA; D gene: NA; CDR3 protein: CASSHKSPRDNQPQHF; CDR3 DNA: TGTGCCAGCAGTCACAAAAGCCCCAGGGACAATCAGCCCCAGCATTTT